Below, 3 T cell receptor beta chains from the same sample are listed, as sequenced in a study of blood T cell repertoires in COVID-19. The data were produced by immunoSEQ multiplex PCR, yet TCRdb's version contains in-frame clones alone and is incomplete. Of 200,000 to 250,000 clones listed, around 90% are singletons. Specimen: peripheral blood. The origin of the receptors is a man between 18 and 29 years old with active or convalescent COVID-19.

Notes on this clone: Other DNA sequences from this sample encode an identical CDR3 as well. The chain carries TRBV6-5 and TRBJ2-2, with D tentatively TRBD2 (5 bases). CDR3 length equals 14 residues. V lost 8 bases to trimming and J lost 5 bases, with 15 bases between them. CDR1 is MNHEY, CDR2 SVGAGI, per germline. Here the CDR3 reads CASRFLAETGELFF. The CDR3 DNA sequence: TGTGCCAGCCGATTTCTAGCAGAAACCGGGGAGCTGTTTTTT.

The chain carries TRBV19 and TRBJ2-7; 8 bases line up with TRBD1. This CDR3 spans 13 amino acids. V shed 7 bases and J 5 bases; nucleotides not matched to a gene: 7. The germline V gene has CDR1 LNHDA and CDR2 SQIVND (reference sequence). The CDR3 coding sequence is TGTGCCAGTACCAGGGGGCAGGGGAACGAGCAGTACTTC. Its translation is CASTRGQGNEQYF.

The chain joins TRBV19 to TRBJ1-2; D unresolved. Trimming shortened V by 3 bases and J by 4 bases, and 12 bases separated the two germline ends. The length of the CDR3 is 14 residues. The germline CDR1 and CDR2 sequences are LNHDA and SQIVND (reference sequence). Here the CDR3 DNA reads TGTGCCAGTAGTATGCGGAACACTCCCTATGGCTACACCTTC. Encoded protein: CASSMRNTPYGYTF.